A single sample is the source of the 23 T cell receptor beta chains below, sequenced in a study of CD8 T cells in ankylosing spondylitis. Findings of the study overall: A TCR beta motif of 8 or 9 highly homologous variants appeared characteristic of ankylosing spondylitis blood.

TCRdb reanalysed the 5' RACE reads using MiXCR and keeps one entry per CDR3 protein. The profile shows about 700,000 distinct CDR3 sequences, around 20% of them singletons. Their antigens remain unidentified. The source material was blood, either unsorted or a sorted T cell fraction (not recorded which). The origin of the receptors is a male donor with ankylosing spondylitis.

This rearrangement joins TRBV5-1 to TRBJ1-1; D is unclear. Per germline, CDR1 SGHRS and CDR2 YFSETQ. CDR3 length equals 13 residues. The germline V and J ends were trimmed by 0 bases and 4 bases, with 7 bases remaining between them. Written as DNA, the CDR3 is TGCGCCAGCAGCTTGGGGGAGGTCACTGAAGCTTTCTTT. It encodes CASSLGEVTEAFF.

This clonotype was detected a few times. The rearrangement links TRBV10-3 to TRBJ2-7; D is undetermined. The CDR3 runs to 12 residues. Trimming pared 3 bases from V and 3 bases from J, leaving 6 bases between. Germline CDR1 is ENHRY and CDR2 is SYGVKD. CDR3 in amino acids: CAISDDVYEQYF. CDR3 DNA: TGTGCCATCAGTGACGACGTCTACGAGCAGTACTTC.

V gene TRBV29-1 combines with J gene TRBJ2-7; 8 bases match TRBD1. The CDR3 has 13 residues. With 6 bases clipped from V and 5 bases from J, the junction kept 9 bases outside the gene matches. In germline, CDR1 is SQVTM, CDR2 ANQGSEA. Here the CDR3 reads CSVQQGDFNEQYF. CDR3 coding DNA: TGCAGCGTCCAACAGGGGGACTTTAACGAGCAGTACTTC.

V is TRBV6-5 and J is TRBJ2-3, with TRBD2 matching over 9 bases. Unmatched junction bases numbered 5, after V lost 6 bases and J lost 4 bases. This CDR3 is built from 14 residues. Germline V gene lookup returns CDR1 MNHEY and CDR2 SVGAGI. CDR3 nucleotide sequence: TGTGCCAGCAGATTAGCGGGAGTCTCAGATACGCAGTATTTT. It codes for CASRLAGVSDTQYF.

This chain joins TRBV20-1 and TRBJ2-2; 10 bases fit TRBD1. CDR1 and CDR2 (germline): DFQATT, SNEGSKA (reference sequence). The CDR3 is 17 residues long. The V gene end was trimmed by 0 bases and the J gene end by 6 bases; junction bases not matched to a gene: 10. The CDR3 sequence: CSARDQEGQGKAGELFF. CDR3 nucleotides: TGCAGTGCTAGAGATCAGGAGGGACAGGGGAAGGCCGGGGAGCTGTTTTTT.

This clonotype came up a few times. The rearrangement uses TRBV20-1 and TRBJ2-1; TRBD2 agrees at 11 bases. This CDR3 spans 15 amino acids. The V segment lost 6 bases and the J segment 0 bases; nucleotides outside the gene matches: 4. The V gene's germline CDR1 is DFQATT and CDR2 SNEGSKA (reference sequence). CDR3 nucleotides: TGCAGTGCCGCTAGCGGGAGGCCCTCCTACAATGAGCAGTTCTTC. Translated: CSAASGRPSYNEQFF.

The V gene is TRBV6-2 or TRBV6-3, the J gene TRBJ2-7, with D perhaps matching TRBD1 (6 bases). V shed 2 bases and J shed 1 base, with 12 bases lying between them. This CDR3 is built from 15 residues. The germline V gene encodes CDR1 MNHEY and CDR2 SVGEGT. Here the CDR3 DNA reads TGTGCCAGCAGTTACCCCAACAGGGATTCCTACGAGCAGTACTTC. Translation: CASSYPNRDSYEQYF.

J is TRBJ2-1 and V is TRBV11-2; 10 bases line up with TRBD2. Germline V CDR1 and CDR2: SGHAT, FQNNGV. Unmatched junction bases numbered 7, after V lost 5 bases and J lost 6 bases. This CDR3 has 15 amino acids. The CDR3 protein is CASSPSGGVFNEQFF. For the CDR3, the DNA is TGTGCCAGCAGCCCGAGCGGGGGGGTTTTCAATGAGCAGTTCTTC.

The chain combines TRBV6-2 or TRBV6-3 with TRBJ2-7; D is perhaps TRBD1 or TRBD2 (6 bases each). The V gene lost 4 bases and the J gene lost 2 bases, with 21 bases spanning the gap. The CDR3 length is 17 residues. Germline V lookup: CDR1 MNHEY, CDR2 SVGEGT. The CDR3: CASSFLGVGGPAYEQYF. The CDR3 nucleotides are TGTGCCAGCAGTTTCCTCGGAGTGGGGGGCCCAGCCTACGAGCAGTACTTC.

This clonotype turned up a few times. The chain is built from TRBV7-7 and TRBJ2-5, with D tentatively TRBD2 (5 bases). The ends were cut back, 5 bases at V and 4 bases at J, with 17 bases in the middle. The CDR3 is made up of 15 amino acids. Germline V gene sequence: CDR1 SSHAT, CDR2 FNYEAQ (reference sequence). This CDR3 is CASSRTGSDAETQYF. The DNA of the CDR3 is TGTGCCAGCAGCCGAACGGGATCCGATGCAGAGACCCAGTACTTC.

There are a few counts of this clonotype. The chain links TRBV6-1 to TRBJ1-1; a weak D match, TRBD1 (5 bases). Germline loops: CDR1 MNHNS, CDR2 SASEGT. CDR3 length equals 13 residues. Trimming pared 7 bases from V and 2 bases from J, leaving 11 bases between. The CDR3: CASTSTVNTEAFF. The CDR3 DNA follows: TGTGCCAGCACATCGACAGTTAACACTGAAGCTTTCTTT.

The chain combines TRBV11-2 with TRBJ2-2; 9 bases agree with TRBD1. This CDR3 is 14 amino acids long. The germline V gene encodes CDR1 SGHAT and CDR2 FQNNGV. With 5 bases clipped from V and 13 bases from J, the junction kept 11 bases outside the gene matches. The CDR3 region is CASSPGQGQVLLFF. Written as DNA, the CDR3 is TGTGCCAGCAGCCCGGGACAGGGCCAGGTATTGCTGTTTTTT.

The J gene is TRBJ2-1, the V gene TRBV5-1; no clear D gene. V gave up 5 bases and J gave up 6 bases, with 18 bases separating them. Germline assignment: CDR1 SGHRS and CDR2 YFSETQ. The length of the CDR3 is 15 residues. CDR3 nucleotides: TGCGCCAGCAGTTTCAAGGGTTTTGACCCCAATGAGCAGTTCTTC. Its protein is CASSFKGFDPNEQFF.

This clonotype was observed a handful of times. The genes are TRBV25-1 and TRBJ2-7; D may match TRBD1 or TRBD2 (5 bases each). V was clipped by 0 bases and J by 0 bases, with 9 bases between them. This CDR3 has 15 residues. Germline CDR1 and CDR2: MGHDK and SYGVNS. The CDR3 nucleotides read TGTGCCAGCAGTGAATACCGGGACGGCTCCTACGAGCAGTACTTC. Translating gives CASSEYRDGSYEQYF.

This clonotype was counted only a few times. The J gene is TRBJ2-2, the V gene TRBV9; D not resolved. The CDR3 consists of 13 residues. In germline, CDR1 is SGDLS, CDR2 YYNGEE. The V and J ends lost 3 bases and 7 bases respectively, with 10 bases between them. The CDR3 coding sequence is TGTGCCAGCAGCGCCTTCCTTAGCGGGGAGCTGTTTTTT. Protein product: CASSAFLSGELFF.

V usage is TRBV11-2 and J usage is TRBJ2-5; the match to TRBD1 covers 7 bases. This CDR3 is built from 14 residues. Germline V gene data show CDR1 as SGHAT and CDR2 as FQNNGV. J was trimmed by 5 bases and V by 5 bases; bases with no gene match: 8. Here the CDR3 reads CASSPQGIGETQYF. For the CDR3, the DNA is TGTGCCAGCAGCCCACAGGGGATCGGGGAGACCCAGTACTTC.

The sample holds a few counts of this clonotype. The CDR3 bases are TGTGCCAGCAGCCCCGCTTCCTCCTACGAGCAGTACTTC. It is translated as CASSPASSYEQYF. The chain uses TRBV13 and TRBJ2-7; D uncertain. Trimming stripped 5 bases from V and 0 bases from J, with 8 bases between. The V gene's germline CDR1 is PRHDT and CDR2 FYEKMQ (reference sequence). The CDR3 sequence is 13 residues long.

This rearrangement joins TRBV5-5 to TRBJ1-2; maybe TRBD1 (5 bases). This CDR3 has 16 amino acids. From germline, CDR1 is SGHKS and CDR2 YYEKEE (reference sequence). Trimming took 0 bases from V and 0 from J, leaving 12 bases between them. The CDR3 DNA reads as TGTGCCAGCAGCTTGGTACGGGACGCTACTAACTATGGCTACACCTTC. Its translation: CASSLVRDATNYGYTF.

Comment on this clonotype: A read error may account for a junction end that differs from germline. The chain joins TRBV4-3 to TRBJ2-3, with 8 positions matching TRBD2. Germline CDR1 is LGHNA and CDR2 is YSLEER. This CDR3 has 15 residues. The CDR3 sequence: CASSQDGGRTDTRYF. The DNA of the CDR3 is TGCGCCAGCAGCCAAGATGGCGGGAGGACAGATACGCGGTATTTT.

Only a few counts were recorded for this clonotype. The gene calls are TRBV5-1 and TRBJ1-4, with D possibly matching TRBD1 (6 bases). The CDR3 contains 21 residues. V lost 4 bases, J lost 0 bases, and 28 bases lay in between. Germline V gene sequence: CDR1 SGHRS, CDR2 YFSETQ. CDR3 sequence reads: CASSRATTGTPSSATNEKLFF. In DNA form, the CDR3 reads TGCGCCAGCAGCCGCGCAACGACCGGGACACCGAGTTCCGCAACTAATGAAAAACTGTTTTTT.

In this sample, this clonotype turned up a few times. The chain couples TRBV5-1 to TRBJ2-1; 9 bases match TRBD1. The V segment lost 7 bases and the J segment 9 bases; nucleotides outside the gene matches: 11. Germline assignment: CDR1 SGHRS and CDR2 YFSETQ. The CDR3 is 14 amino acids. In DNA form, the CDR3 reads TGCGCCAGCGAGCCGGGACAGGGTGTGAGTGAGCAGTTCTTC. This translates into CASEPGQGVSEQFF.

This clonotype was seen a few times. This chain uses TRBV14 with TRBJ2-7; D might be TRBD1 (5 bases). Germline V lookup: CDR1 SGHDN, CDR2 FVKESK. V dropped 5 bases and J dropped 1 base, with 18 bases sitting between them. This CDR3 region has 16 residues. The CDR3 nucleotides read TGTGCCAGCAGCGTAATGACGACAGCCGGTTCCTACGAGCAGTACTTC. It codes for CASSVMTTAGSYEQYF.

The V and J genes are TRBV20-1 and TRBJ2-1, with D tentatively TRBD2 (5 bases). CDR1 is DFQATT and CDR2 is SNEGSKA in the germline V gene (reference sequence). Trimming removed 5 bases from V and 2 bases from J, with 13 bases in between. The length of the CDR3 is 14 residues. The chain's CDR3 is CSAEGTDAYNEQFF. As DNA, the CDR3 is TGCAGTGCTGAGGGAACGGATGCCTACAATGAGCAGTTCTTC.